A selection of T cell receptor beta chains follows, all from one sample in a study of shared clonotypes between healthy human individuals. Profiled with immunoSEQ multiplex PCR; TCRdb holds only in-frame clones, not every one. The sample gives about 2.4 million clones, approximately 92% of which show up once; around 0.15% is in the top ten. The sequencing input was naive CD4+ T cells sorted from blood. These receptors all stem from a man younger than 35 in good health. The CDR3 runs from the conserved cysteine through the conserved F or W. Fields, in order: V gene, D gene, J gene, CDR3 length, clone size, CDR3 protein, CDR3 DNA. A D gene is named only where the DNA matches it firmly. Rows give clone size only sometimes, using once, few, many, or a class for an expanded clone.

TRBV6-5	TRBD1	TRBJ1-4	15	once	CASSLGQGRSEKLFF	TGTGCCAGCAGTCTCGGACAGGGTAGGAGTGAAAAACTGTTTTTT
TRBV10-3	NA	TRBJ1-1	14	NA	CAIRIPFGNTEAFF	TGTGCCATCCGAATACCCTTCGGGAACACTGAAGCTTTCTTT
TRBV5-5	NA	TRBJ2-2	15	NA	CASSLGTANTGELFF	TGTGCCAGCAGCTTAGGGACGGCGAACACCGGGGAGCTGTTTTTT
TRBV30	NA	TRBJ1-1	13	NA	CAWHRRRNTEAFF	TGTGCCTGGCACCGTAGACGGAACACTGAAGCTTTCTTT
TRBV5-4	NA	TRBJ2-7	16	NA	CASSRVSGANSYEQYF	TGTGCCAGCAGCCGCGTTTCGGGGGCCAACTCCTACGAGCAGTACTTC
TRBV6-5	TRBD2	TRBJ2-1	14	NA	CASRPPGGRYEQFF	TGTGCCAGCAGGCCCCCGGGGGGGCGGTATGAGCAGTTCTTC
TRBV18	NA	TRBJ1-5	13	NA	CASSGGTDQPQHF	TGTGCCAGCTCGGGGGGAACGGATCAGCCCCAGCATTTT
TRBV5-1	TRBD1	TRBJ1-2	13	NA	CASSLGQGGGYTF	TGCGCCAGCAGCTTGGGACAGGGAGGAGGCTACACCTTC
TRBV10-3	TRBD1	TRBJ1-1	17	once	CAISESPDRALNTEAFF	TGTGCCATCAGTGAGTCACCCGACAGGGCCCTGAACACTGAAGCTTTCTTT
TRBV7-2	TRBD2	TRBJ2-3	16	NA	CASSNPRGGRSDTQYF	TGTGCCAGCAGCAACCCGCGGGGGGGGAGGTCAGATACGCAGTATTTT
TRBV2	NA	TRBJ2-7	15	NA	CASSELSSSFYEQYF	TGTGCCAGCAGTGAACTGTCTAGTTCTTTCTACGAGCAGTACTTC
TRBV18	NA	TRBJ1-2	15	once	CASSPSNPANYGYTF	TGTGCCAGCTCCCCATCAAATCCAGCTAACTATGGCTACACCTTC
TRBV25-1	NA	TRBJ2-2	14	NA	CASSEDEWSGELFF	TGTGCCAGCAGTGAAGATGAGTGGTCCGGGGAGCTGTTTTTT
TRBV10-3	NA	TRBJ2-7	16	NA	CAISESAGMWGDEQYF	TGTGCCATCAGTGAGTCCGCAGGGATGTGGGGCGACGAGCAGTACTTC
TRBV7-7	TRBD2	TRBJ2-1	15	NA	CASSLSGTSGDEQFF	TGTGCTAGCAGCTTATCCGGGACTAGCGGGGATGAGCAGTTCTTC
TRBV11-2	TRBD1	TRBJ2-7	13	NA	CASSRQGDYEQYF	TGTGCCAGCAGCCGACAGGGGGACTACGAGCAGTACTTC
TRBV23-1	NA	TRBJ2-7	15	NA	CASSQSGAETYEQYF	TGCGCCAGCAGTCAATCGGGAGCTGAGACCTACGAGCAGTACTTC
TRBV19	NA	TRBJ1-1	15	NA	CASSIIGILNTEAFF	TGTGCCAGTAGTATAATCGGGATTCTGAACACTGAAGCTTTCTTT
TRBV6-6	NA	TRBJ2-3	13	NA	CASRKGTTDTQYF	TGTGCCAGCAGAAAGGGAACGACAGATACGCAGTATTTT
TRBV7-9	NA	TRBJ2-5	15	once	CASSLVETPRETQYF	TGTGCCAGCAGCTTAGTCGAAACTCCCCGAGAGACCCAGTACTTC
TRBV4-1	NA	TRBJ1-4	14	NA	CASSQVGGGEKLFF	TGCGCCAGCAGCCAAGTGGGGGGAGGTGAAAAACTGTTTTTT
TRBV18	NA	TRBJ1-4	15	NA	CASSDDPLANEKLFF	TGTGCCAGCTCGGACGACCCTCTTGCTAATGAAAAACTGTTTTTT
TRBV7-9	TRBD1	TRBJ2-3	15	NA	CASSFEDRYTDTQYF	TGTGCCAGCAGCTTTGAGGACAGGTACACAGATACGCAGTATTTT
TRBV5-1	TRBD1	TRBJ1-2	16	NA	CASSLAQVGTGDGYTF	TGCGCCAGCAGCTTGGCCCAAGTGGGGACAGGGGATGGCTACACCTTC
TRBV11-2	NA	TRBJ2-7	16	NA	CASSLPGAPNYYEQYF	TGTGCCAGCAGCTTGCCCGGGGCTCCAAACTACTACGAGCAGTACTTC
TRBV7-7	TRBD2	TRBJ2-1	15	NA	CASSLSTSGSNEQFF	TGTGCTAGCAGCTTGAGCACTAGCGGGAGTAATGAGCAGTTCTTC
TRBV6-4	NA	TRBJ1-1	13	NA	CASSPEGSFGAFF	TGTGCCAGCAGCCCCGAGGGCTCCTTCGGAGCTTTCTTT
TRBV6-4	NA	TRBJ1-2	16	NA	CASSEHSFVANYGYTF	TGTGCCAGCAGTGAACACAGCTTCGTAGCTAACTATGGCTACACCTTC
TRBV19	NA	TRBJ1-1	13	NA	CASSITWHTEAFF	TGTGCCAGTAGCATAACATGGCACACTGAAGCTTTCTTT
TRBV30	NA	TRBJ1-1	13	NA	CAWSGRVGTEAFF	TGTGCCTGGAGTGGCAGGGTAGGCACTGAAGCTTTCTTT
TRBV4-3	NA	TRBJ1-4	19	NA	CASSQDLPPAGVTNEKLFF	TGCGCCAGCAGCCAAGATCTCCCCCCGGCAGGGGTGACGAATGAAAAACTGTTTTTT
TRBV10-2	NA	TRBJ2-7	15	once	CASSGLAEGPYEQYF	TGCGCCAGCAGTGGCTTGGCGGAGGGCCCCTACGAGCAGTACTTC
TRBV27	NA	TRBJ1-1	14	NA	CASSFAHKNTEAFF	TGTGCCAGCAGTTTTGCTCATAAGAACACTGAAGCTTTCTTT
TRBV7-2	TRBD2	TRBJ2-1	15	NA	CASSLAGAILNEQFF	TGTGCCAGCAGCCTAGCGGGGGCGATTCTCAATGAGCAGTTCTTC
TRBV2	TRBD2	TRBJ2-5	18	once	CASSEGKLSGSGGETQYF	TGTGCCAGCAGTGAAGGCAAGCTTAGCGGGAGTGGCGGAGAGACCCAGTACTTC
TRBV10-3	TRBD1	TRBJ2-7	15	NA	CAISTGQGAVYEQYF	TGTGCCATCAGTACCGGTCAGGGGGCAGTATACGAGCAGTACTTC
TRBV6-6	TRBD1	TRBJ2-7	15	NA	CASSRTGGTSYEQYF	TGTGCCAGCAGCCGGACAGGGGGTACCTCCTACGAGCAGTACTTC
TRBV5-4	NA	TRBJ1-3	14	NA	CASSSDSSGNTIYF	TGTGCCAGCAGCTCGGACAGCTCTGGAAACACCATATATTTT